Following are 2 T cell receptor beta chains from one sample sequenced in a study of blood T cells in healthy people across ages. A second PCR of about 7 to 12 cycles used a sample-barcoded 5' primer and a J-beta primer mix. TCRdb reprocessed the 5' RACE reads with MiXCR, giving one entry per CDR3 protein. The table records some 1.1 million distinct CDR3 sequences, about two fifths of them present only once. Specimen: blood. All receptors come from a man between 18 and 35 years old in good health.

This clonotype was recorded many times. This may come from a read error, since a much larger clone is one base off. The V gene is TRBV5-1, the J gene TRBJ2-1; no reliable D call. There are 13 residues in the CDR3. Germline-derived CDR1 and CDR2 are SGHRS and YFSETQ. The germline V and J ends were trimmed by 3 bases and 4 bases, with 8 bases remaining between them. CDR3 sequence: CASSWWGYNEQFF. The CDR3, as DNA: TGCGCCAGCAGCTGGTGGGGTTACAATGAGCAGTTCTTC.

This clonotype was seen a handful of times. The CDR3 reads CASSSGQKSLHF. In nucleotides, the CDR3 is TGTGCCAGCAGTTCCGGACAGAAGTCCCTCCACTTT. The chain carries TRBV28 and TRBJ1-6, with a possible D match to TRBD1 (6 bases). With 4 bases removed from V and 14 bases from J, the gap between germline ends came to 12 bases. Germline V gene sequence: CDR1 MDHEN, CDR2 SYDVKM. This CDR3 region has 12 residues.